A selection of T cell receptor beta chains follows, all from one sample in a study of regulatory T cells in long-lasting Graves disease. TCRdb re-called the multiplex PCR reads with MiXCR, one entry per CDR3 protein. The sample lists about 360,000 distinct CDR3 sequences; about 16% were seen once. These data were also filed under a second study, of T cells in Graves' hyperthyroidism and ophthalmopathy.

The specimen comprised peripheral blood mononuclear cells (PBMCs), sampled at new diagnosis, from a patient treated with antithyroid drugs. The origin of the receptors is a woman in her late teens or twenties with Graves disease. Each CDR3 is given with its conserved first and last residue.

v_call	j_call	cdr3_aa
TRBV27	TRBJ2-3	CASSGDPVADTQYF
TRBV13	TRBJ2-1	CASSTGLATYNEQFF
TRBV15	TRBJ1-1	CATSSRDGSSEAFF
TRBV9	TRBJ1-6	CASGWSKDSPLHF
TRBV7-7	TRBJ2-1	CASSRGQGAREQFF
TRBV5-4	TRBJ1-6	CASSRGLRTANSPLHF
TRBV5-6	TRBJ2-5	CASSSRGLGETQYF
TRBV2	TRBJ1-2	CASTRRGLSYGYTF
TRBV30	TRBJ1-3	CAWRSRGSGNTIYF
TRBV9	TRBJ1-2	CASSARGGQGDGYTF
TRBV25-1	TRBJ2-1	CASRGVGLAINEQFF
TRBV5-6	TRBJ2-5	CASSLGGGSQETQYF
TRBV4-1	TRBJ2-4	CASSQDLFAGQGAAKNIQYF
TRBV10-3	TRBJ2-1	CAISESGSPVRQREQFF
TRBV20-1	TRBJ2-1	CSASKGSGGNEQFF
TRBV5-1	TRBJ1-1	CASSLDRAIEAFF
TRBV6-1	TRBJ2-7	CASSPSGRSSYEQYF
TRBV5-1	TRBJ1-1	CASSLDGHTEAFF
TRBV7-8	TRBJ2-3	CASSLEVAGGPTDTQYF
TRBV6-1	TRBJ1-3	CASSESTRPAYTIYF
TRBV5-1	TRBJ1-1	CASSPNPGTEAFF
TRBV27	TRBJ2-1	CASRGFGTGYNEQFF
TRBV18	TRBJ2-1	CASSQTGLEGNEQFF
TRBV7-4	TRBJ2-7	CASSCYATSTYEQYF
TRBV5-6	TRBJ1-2	CASSRGQGANYGYTF
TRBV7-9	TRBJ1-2	CASSLAERGYGYTF
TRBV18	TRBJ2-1	CASSPSLAVRGGEQFF
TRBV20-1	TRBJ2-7	CSALLAGTYEQYF
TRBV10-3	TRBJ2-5	CAISAGLQETQYF
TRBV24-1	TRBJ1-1	CATSASVANTEAFF
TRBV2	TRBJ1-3	CAGGQVRNSGNTIYF
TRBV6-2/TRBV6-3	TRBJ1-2	CASNTQVYGYTF
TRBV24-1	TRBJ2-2	CATSDSGQGVAGELFF
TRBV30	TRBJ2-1	CAWSPGEEYNEQFF
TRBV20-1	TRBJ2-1	CSASPGLAGGSFF
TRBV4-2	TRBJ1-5	CASSQGSEGPVQPQHF
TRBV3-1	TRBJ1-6	CASSQDLLLNSPLHF
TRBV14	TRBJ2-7	CASSQGRGPYEQYF
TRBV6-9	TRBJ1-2	CASSYTGGSYGYTF
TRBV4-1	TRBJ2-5	CASSHPVADGGKTQHF